These 7 T cell receptor beta chains originate from one sample sequenced in a study of long-term antiretroviral therapy in people with HIV. Researchers ran immunoSEQ v3.0 at survey level. Some clones are missing from TCRdb's copy, which holds only in-frame ones; the method was immunoSEQ multiplex PCR. Of 30,000 or so clones in the sample, 65% to 85% were seen once. The sample here was unsorted PBMCs, taken 3 years after starting antiretroviral therapy. These receptors were collected from a man aged 45-60 years with HIV.

The chain employs TRBV28 and TRBJ1-1; D remains ambiguous. The CDR3 length is 13 residues. Deletions cut 8 bases from V and 0 bases from J, with 10 bases between. CDR1 MDHEN and CDR2 SYDVKM come from the germline V gene. The CDR3 sequence: CASLTVLNTEAFF. The CDR3 nucleotides are TGTGCCAGCCTAACAGTTTTGAACACTGAAGCTTTCTTT.

This chain connects TRBV18 to TRBJ2-7, with D perhaps matching TRBD2 (7 bases). Looked up from germline, CDR1 is KGHSH and CDR2 is LQKENI. With 5 bases removed from V and 3 bases from J, the gap between germline ends came to 17 bases. This CDR3 has 15 amino acids. The CDR3 here is CASSEAGGRDYEQYF. In DNA form, the CDR3 reads TGTGCCAGCTCAGAGGCCGGGGGGCGGGACTACGAGCAGTACTTC. The complete variable domain, with remaining parts taken from reference TRBV18 and TRBJ2-7, reads NAGVMQNPRHLVRRRGQEARLRCSPMKGHSHVYWYRQLPEEGLKFMVYLQKENIIDESGMPKERFSAEFPKEGPSILRIQQVVRGDSAAYFCASSEAGGRDYEQYFGPGTRLTVT.

This clone was observed a handful of times. V usage is TRBV7-6 and J usage is TRBJ1-1; TRBD1 agrees at 8 bases. The CDR3 sequence is 14 residues long. The trim removed 5 bases at V and 0 bases at J, leaving 2 bases unmatched. In germline, CDR1 is SGHVS, CDR2 FNYEAQ. The DNA for the CDR3 is TGTGCCAGCAGCGCGGGACAGGTGAACACTGAAGCTTTCTTT. It is translated as CASSAGQVNTEAFF.

V is TRBV5-1 and J is TRBJ2-2, with 14 bases identical to TRBD2. Germline CDR1 and CDR2: SGHRS and YFSETQ. CDR3 length: 17 amino acids. V shed 0 bases and J 7 bases; nucleotides not matched to a gene: 5. The CDR3 here is CASSLGGLAGAGGELFF. CDR3 in DNA: TGCGCCAGCAGCTTGGGGGGACTAGCGGGAGCTGGCGGGGAGCTGTTTTTT.

This clone showed up just once. The gene calls are TRBV5-8 and TRBJ2-1; 7 bases are shared with TRBD2. The J segment lost 8 bases and the V segment lost 3 bases, leaving 11 bases of the junction unmatched. This CDR3 region has 15 residues. Germline V lookup: CDR1 SGHTS, CDR2 YDEGEE. The CDR3 sequence is CASSSGLLIGDEQFF. The CDR3 DNA is TGTGCCAGCAGCTCGGGACTACTAATAGGAGATGAGCAGTTCTTC.

This rearrangement joins TRBV19 to TRBJ2-1, with a possible D match to TRBD2 (6 bases). With 10 bases removed from V and 7 bases from J, the gap between germline ends came to 14 bases. CDR3 size: 12 residues. From germline, CDR1 is LNHDA and CDR2 SQIVND (reference sequence). The DNA for the CDR3 is TGTGCCACCGGGACTCTCGGAAATGAGCAGTTCTTC. This translates into CATGTLGNEQFF.

The rearrangement uses TRBV7-9 and TRBJ2-6; possibly TRBD2 for D (5 bases). The CDR3 sequence is 12 residues long. Germline V gene sequence: CDR1 SEHNR, CDR2 FQNEAQ (reference sequence). Trimming left V 7 bases short and J 9 bases short, with 10 bases between. The CDR3 nucleotides are TGTGCCAGCACCCCCGGGAACAACGTCCTGACTTTC. It codes for CASTPGNNVLTF.